This T cell receptor beta chain was obtained from a study of T-cell memory formation after mild COVID-19. Looked up from germline, CDR1 is SGDLS and CDR2 is YYNGEE. The CDR3 runs 15 residues. V was trimmed by 6 bases and J by 1 base, leaving 13 bases between them. TCRdb redid the calling of the 5' RACE reads with MiXCR, one entry per CDR3 protein. Seen here are about 430,000 distinct CDR3 sequences, more than 20% observed once, and the top ten hold roughly 8.7%. The V and J genes are TRBV9 and TRBJ2-2; either TRBD1 or TRBD2 may supply D (5 bases each). Sequences were obtained from PBMCs or a T cell subset sorted from them (not recorded which). This sequence originates from an adult woman who had mild COVID-19 (a few samples of this study predate the infection). Cell type and time point are not known. The CDR3 DNA is TGTGCCAGCAACCTAGGGACGGTGAACACCGGGGAGCTGTTTTTT. This gives the protein CASNLGTVNTGELFF.